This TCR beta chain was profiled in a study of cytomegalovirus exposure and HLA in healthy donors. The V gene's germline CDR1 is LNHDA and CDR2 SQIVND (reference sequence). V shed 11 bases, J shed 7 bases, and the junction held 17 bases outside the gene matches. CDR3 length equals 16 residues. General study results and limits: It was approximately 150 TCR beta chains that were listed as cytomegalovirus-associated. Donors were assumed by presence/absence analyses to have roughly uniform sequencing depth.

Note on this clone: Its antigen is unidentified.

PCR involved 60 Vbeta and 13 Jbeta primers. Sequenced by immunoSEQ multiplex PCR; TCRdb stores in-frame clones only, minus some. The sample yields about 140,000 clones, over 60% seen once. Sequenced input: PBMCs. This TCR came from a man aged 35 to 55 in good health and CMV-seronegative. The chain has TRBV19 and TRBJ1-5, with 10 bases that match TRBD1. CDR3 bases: TGTGCCTCTACCCCTCCGGGACAGGGGCGTTACCAGCCCCAGCATTTT. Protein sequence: CASTPPGQGRYQPQHF.